The rows below give T cell receptor beta chains drawn from one sample of a study of blood T cell repertoires in COVID-19. The table came from immunoSEQ multiplex PCR; TCRdb's copy has only in-frame clones and leaves some out. The table includes about 35,000 clones, 80% to 90% detected once. The source material was peripheral blood. The source of these receptors is a man aged 45-65 years with acute or convalescent COVID-19. Each CDR3 is given with its conserved first and last residue. Size is stated for part of the rows, as once, few or many counts, or as a class when the clone is expanded.

j_call clone_size v_call cdr3_aa
TRBJ2-7 - TRBV7-6 CASSPGQGAYEQYF
TRBJ2-6 - TRBV3-1/TRBV3-2 CASSPQVSGANVLTF
TRBJ1-3 - TRBV27 CASRTGPLTGTIYF
TRBJ1-5 - TRBV24-1 CATSDGGGYNQPQHF
TRBJ2-1 once TRBV9 CASSVRSTYNEQFF
TRBJ1-1 - TRBV4-1 CASSQGPLNTEAFF
TRBJ1-5 - TRBV12-3/TRBV12-4 CASRDRDNQPQHF
TRBJ1-2 - TRBV28 CASSLWTGYGYTF
TRBJ2-1 - TRBV7-9 CASSLVGGEQFF
TRBJ2-1 - TRBV7-3 CASSPGLADNEQFF
TRBJ1-1 - TRBV28 CASSLRGAPEAFF
TRBJ1-4 - TRBV4-1 CASSQDSSFNEKLFF
TRBJ2-3 - TRBV5-6 CASSSFTDTQYF
TRBJ2-1 - TRBV9 CASSATSRNEQFF
TRBJ1-4 - TRBV28 CASSLRVDRGRTNEKLFF
TRBJ1-6 - TRBV6-1 CASSEATGESPLHF
TRBJ2-3 - TRBV29-1 CSVKGGMGVRADTQYF
TRBJ2-5 - TRBV27 CASRTFGQVQETQYF
TRBJ1-3 - TRBV6-6 CASRNGPFSGNTIYF
TRBJ1-5 - TRBV27 CASSLGGKNNQPQHF
TRBJ1-1 - TRBV19 CASSSFRTGGVQGAFF
TRBJ2-1 - TRBV28 CASSWGTGWGTSPKSSYNEQFF
TRBJ2-7 - TRBV29-1 CSVEETGTYEQYF
TRBJ2-1 - TRBV20-1 CSASRTSGYNEQFF
TRBJ2-5 - TRBV11-2 CASSSGGGSVETQYF
TRBJ2-3 - TRBV9 CASSGSGSLADTQYF
TRBJ2-7 - TRBV3-1/TRBV3-2 CASSQDPQGREQYF
TRBJ2-1 - TRBV9 CASSITTGSSSGQFF
TRBJ1-4 - TRBV6-1 CASSERGGDEKLFF
TRBJ2-3 - TRBV11-2 CASTYRSDTQYF
TRBJ1-2 - TRBV28 CASISPGGYGYTF
TRBJ1-2 - TRBV9 CASSSDRGRNGYTF
TRBJ2-1 - TRBV4-2 CASGMRLADNEQFF
TRBJ2-1 - TRBV4-1 CASSQDPLAGDVMGFF
TRBJ1-1 once TRBV18 CASSPPGRGWGTEAFF
TRBJ2-5 - TRBV18 CASSRDRWGSETQYF
TRBJ2-1 once TRBV9 CASSTDPSGTSGGAVEQFF
TRBJ1-5 - TRBV15 CATTDGYSNQPQHF
TRBJ2-7 - TRBV4-2 CASSPTGIEQYF
TRBJ1-2 once TRBV9 CASSLPGGINPYGYTF
TRBJ2-3 - TRBV9 CASSVYEGMADTQYF
TRBJ2-4 - TRBV11-2 CASSLPRGSNIQYF
TRBJ1-2 - TRBV4-1 CASSPAQGGQIFGGYTF
TRBJ2-5 once TRBV5-6 CASSSVQGTGLGETQYF
TRBJ1-1 - TRBV7-6 CASSRQENTEAFF
TRBJ2-6 - TRBV19 CASRAGGSSGANVLTF
TRBJ1-5 - TRBV6-5 CASSLVGTEEPQHF
TRBJ2-1 few TRBV24-1 CATSDPRAGDNEQFF